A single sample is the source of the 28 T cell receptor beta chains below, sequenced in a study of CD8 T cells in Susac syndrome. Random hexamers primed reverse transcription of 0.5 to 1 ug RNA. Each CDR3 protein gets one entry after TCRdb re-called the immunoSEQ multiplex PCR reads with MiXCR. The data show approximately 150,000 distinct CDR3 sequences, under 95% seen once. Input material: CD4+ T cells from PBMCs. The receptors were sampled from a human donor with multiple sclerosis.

The DNA for the CDR3 is TGTGCCAGCGCCCTTGGTGACTGGACCTACGAGCAGTACTTC. Translating gives CASALGDWTYEQYF. The J gene is TRBJ2-7, the V gene TRBV18, with D hard to call. This CDR3 is built from 14 residues. The ends were cut back, 8 bases at V and 2 bases at J, with 16 bases in the middle. CDR1 KGHSH and CDR2 LQKENI come from the germline V gene. Full variable domain (remainder filled in from reference TRBV18 and TRBJ2-7): NAGVMQNPRHLVRRRGQEARLRCSPMKGHSHVYWYRQLPEEGLKFMVYLQKENIIDESGMPKERFSAEFPKEGPSILRIQQVVRGDSAAYFCASALGDWTYEQYFGPGTRLTVT.

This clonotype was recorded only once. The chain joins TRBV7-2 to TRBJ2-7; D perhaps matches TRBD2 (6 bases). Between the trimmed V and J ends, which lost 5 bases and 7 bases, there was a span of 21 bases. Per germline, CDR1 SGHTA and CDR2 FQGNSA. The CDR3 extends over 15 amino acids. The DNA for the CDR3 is TGTGCCAGCAGCCCTGGCGGGACGCTGGTACGGGAGCAGTACTTC. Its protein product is CASSPGGTLVREQYF. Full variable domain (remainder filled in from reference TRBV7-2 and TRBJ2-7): GAGVSQSPSNKVTEKGKDVELRCDPISGHTALYWYRQSLGQGLEFLIYFQGNSAPDKSGLPSDRFSAERTGGSVSTLTIQRTQQEDSAVYLCASSPGGTLVREQYFGPGTRLTVT.

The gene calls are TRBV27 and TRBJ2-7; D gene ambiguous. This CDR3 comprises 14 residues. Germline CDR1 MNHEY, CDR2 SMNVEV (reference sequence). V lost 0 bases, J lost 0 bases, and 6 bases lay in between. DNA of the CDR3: TGTGCCAGCAGTTTATCTCTCCTCTCCTACGAGCAGTACTTC. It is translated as CASSLSLLSYEQYF.

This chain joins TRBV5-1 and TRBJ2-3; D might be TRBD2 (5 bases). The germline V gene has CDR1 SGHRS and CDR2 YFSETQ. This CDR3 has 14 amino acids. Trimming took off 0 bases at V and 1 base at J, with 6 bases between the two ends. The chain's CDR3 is CASSLGRGTDTQYF. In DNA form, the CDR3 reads TGCGCCAGCAGCTTGGGGCGGGGCACAGATACGCAGTATTTT. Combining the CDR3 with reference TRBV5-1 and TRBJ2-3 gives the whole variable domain KAGVTQTPRYLIKTRGQQVTLSCSPISGHRSVSWYQQTPGQGLQFLFEYFSETQRNKGNFPGRFSGRQFSNSRSEMNVSTLELGDSALYLCASSLGRGTDTQYFGPGTRLTVL.

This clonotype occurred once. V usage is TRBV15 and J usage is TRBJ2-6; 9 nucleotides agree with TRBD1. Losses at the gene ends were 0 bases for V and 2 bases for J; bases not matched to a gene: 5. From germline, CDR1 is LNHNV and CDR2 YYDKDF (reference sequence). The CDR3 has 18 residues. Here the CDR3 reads CATSRDPQGATGANVLTF. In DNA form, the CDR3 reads TGTGCCACCAGCAGAGATCCACAGGGGGCCACTGGGGCCAACGTCCTGACTTTC.

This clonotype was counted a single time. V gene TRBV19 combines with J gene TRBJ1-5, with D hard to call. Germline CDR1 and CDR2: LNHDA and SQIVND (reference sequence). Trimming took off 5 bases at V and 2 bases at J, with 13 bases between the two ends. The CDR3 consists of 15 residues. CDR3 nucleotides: TGTGCCAGTAGTCCTTCCGCCGGGCGCAATCAGCCCCAGCATTTT. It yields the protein CASSPSAGRNQPQHF.

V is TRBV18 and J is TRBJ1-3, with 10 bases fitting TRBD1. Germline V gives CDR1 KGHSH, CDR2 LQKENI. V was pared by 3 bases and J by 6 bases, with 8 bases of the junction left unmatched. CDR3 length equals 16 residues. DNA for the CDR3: TGTGCCAGCTCACCTACCGGGACAGGGGTCGCAAACACCATATATTTT. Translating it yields CASSPTGTGVANTIYF.

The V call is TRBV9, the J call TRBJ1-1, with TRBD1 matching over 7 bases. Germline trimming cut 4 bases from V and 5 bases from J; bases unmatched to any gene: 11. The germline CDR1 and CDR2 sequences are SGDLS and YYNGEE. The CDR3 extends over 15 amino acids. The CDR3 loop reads CASSLRGGVGTEAFF. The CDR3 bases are TGTGCCAGCAGCCTCCGAGGGGGCGTCGGTACTGAAGCTTTCTTT.

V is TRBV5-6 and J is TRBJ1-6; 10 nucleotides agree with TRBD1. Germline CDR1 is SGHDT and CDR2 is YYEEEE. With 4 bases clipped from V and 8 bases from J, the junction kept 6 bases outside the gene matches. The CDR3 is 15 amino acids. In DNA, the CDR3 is TGTGCCAGCAGCAAGGACAGGGGGATTTATTCACCCCTCCACTTT. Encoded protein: CASSKDRGIYSPLHF. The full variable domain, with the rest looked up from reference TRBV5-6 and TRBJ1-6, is DAGVTQSPTHLIKTRGQQVTLRCSPKSGHDTVSWYQQALGQGPQFIFQYYEEEERQRGNFPDRFSGHQFPNYSSELNVNALLLGDSALYLCASSKDRGIYSPLHFGNGTRLTVT.

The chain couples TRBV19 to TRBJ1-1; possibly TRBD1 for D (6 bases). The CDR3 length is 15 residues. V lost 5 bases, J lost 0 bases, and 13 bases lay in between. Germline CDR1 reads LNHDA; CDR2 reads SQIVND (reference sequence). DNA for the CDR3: TGTGCCAGTAGTTCCCCGGACAGAATGAACACTGAAGCTTTCTTT. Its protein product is CASSSPDRMNTEAFF. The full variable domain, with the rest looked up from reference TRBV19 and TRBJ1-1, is DGGITQSPKYLFRKEGQNVTLSCEQNLNHDAMYWYRQDPGQGLRLIYYSQIVNDFQKGDIAEGYSVSREKKESFPLTVTSAQKNPTAFYLCASSSPDRMNTEAFFGQGTRLTVV.

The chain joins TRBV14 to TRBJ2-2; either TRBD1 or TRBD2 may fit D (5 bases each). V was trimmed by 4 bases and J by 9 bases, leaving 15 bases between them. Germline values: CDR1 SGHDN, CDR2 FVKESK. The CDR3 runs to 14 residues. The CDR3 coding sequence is TGTGCCAGCAGCCCAACAGGACTTCCCCGGGAGCTGTTTTTT. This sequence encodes CASSPTGLPRELFF.

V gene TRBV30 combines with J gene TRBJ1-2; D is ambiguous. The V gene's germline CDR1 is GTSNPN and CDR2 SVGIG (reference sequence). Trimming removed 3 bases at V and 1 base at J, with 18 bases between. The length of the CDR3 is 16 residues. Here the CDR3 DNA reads TGTGCCTGGAGCCCATCCAGACGACTCCTTAACTATGGCTACACCTTC. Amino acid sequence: CAWSPSRRLLNYGYTF.

The CDR3 loop reads CASSLEGVGYTF. The CDR3 DNA follows: TGTGCCAGCAGTTTAGAGGGCGTCGGCTACACCTTC. The genes are TRBV12-3 or TRBV12-4 and TRBJ1-2; no clear D. V gave up 1 base and J gave up 8 bases, with 8 bases separating them. The CDR3 consists of 12 residues.

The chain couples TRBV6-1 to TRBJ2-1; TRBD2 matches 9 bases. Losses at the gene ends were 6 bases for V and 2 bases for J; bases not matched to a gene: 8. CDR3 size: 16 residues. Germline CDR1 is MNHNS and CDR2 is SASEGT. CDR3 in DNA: TGTGCCAGCAGCGGAAGAGCGGGGGGCACCTACAATGAGCAGTTCTTC. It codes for CASSGRAGGTYNEQFF.

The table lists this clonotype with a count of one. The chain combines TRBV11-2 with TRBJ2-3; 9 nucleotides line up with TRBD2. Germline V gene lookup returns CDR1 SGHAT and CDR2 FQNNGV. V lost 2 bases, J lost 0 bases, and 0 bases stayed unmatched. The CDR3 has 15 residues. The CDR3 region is CASSLLAGSTDTQYF. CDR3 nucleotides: TGTGCCAGCAGCTTACTAGCGGGGAGCACAGATACGCAGTATTTT.

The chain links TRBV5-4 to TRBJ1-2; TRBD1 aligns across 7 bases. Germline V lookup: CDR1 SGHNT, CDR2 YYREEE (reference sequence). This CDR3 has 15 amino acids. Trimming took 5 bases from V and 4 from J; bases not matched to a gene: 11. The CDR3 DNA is TGTGCCAGCAGTATCAGGGACAGACCAAGCTATGGCTACACCTTC. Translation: CASSIRDRPSYGYTF.

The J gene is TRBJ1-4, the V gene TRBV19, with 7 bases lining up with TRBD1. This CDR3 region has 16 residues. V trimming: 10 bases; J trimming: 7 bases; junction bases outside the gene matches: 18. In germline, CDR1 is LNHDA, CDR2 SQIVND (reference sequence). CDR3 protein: CATKPSYGQGGEKLFF. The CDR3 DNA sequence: TGTGCCACAAAACCATCTTATGGGCAGGGGGGTGAAAAACTGTTTTTT.

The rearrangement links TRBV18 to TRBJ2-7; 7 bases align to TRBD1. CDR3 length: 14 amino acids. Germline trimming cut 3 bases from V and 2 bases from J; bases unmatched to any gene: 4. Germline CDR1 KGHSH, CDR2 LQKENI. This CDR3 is CASSPTGQTYEQYF. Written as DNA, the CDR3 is TGTGCCAGCTCACCTACGGGACAGACCTACGAGCAGTACTTC.

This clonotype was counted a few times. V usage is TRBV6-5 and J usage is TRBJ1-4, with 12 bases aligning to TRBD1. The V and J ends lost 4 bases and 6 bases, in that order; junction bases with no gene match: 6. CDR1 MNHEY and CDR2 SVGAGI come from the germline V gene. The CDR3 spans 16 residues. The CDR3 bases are TGTGCCAGCAGTTTGGGAGGGACAGGGGGCTATGAAAAACTGTTTTTT. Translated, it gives CASSLGGTGGYEKLFF.

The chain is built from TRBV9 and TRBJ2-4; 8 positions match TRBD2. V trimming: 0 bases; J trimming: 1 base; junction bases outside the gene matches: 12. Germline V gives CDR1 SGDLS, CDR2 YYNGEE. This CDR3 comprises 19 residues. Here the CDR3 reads CASSVGGREGRRAKNIQYF. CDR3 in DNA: TGTGCCAGCAGCGTAGGAGGACGGGAGGGCCGGCGGGCCAAAAACATTCAGTACTTC.

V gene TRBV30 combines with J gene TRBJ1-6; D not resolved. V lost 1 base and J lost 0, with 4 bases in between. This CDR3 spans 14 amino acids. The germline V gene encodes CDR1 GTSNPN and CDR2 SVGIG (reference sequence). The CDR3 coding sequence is TGTGCCTGGAGTGCTAGCTCCTATAATTCACCCCTCCACTTT. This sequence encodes CAWSASSYNSPLHF.

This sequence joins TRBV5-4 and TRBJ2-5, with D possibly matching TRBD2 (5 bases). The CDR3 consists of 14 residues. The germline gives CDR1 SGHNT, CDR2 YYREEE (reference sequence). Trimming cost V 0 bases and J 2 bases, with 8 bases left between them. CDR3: CASSLAWRQETQYF. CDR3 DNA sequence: TGTGCCAGCAGCTTGGCGTGGAGGCAAGAGACCCAGTACTTC.

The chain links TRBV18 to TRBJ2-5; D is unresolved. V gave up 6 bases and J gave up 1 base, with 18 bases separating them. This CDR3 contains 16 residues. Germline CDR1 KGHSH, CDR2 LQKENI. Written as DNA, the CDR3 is TGTGCCAGCTCTCAAAGCTGGGCAGGTAGCCAAGAGACCCAGTACTTC. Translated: CASSQSWAGSQETQYF.

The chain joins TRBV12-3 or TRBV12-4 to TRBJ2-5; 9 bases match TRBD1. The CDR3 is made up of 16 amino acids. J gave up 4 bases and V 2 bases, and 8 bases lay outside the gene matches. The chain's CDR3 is CASSLRDRVSGETQYF. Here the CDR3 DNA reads TGTGCCAGCAGTTTAAGGGACAGGGTGTCGGGAGAGACCCAGTACTTC.

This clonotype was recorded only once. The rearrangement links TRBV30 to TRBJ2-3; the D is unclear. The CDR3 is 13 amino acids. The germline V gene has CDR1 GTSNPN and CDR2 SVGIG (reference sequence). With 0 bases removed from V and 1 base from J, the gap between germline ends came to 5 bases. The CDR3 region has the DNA TGTGCCTGGAGTGTCATAGGCACAGATACGCAGTATTTT. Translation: CAWSVIGTDTQYF.

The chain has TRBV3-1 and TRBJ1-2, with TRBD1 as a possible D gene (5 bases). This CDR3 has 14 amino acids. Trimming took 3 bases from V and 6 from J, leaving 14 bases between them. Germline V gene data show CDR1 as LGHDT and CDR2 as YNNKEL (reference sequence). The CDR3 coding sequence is TGTGCCAGCAGCCAGGTTGTAGGGGCCCATGGCTACACCTTC. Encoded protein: CASSQVVGAHGYTF. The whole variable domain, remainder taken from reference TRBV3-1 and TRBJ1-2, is DTAVSQTPKYLVTQMGNDKSIKCEQNLGHDTMYWYKQDSKKFLKIMFSYNNKELIINETVPNRFSPKSPDKAHLNLHINSLELGDSAVYFCASSQVVGAHGYTFGSGTRLTVV.

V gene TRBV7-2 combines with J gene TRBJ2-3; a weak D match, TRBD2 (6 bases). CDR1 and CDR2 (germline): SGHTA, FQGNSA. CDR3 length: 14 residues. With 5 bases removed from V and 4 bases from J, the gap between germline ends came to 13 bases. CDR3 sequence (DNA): TGTGCCAGCAGCACGGGACTTCTGCCAGATACGCAGTATTTT. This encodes CASSTGLLPDTQYF. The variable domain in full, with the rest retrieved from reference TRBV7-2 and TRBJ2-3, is GAGVSQSPSNKVTEKGKDVELRCDPISGHTALYWYRQSLGQGLEFLIYFQGNSAPDKSGLPSDRFSAERTGGSVSTLTIQRTQQEDSAVYLCASSTGLLPDTQYFGPGTRLTVL.

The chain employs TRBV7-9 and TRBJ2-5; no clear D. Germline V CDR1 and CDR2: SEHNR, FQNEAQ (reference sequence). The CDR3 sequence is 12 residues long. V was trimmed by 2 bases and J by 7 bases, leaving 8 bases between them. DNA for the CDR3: TGTGCCAGCAGCTTAATCCCTGGGACCCAGTACTTC. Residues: CASSLIPGTQYF.